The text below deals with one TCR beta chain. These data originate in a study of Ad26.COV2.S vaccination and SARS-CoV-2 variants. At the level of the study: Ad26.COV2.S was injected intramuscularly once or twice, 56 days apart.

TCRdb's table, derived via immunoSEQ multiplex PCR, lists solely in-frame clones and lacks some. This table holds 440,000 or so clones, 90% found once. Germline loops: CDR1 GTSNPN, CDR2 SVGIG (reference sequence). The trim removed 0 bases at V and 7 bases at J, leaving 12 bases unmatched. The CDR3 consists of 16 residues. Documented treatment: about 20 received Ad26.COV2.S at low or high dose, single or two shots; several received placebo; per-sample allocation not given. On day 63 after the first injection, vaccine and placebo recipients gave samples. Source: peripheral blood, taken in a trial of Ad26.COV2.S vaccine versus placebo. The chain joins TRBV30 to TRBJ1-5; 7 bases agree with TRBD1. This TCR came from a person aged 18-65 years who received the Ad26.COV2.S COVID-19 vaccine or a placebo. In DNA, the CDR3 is TGTGCCTGGAGTGTCCCTACGACAGGGCAGTGGCAGCCCCAGCATTTT. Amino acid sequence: CAWSVPTTGQWQPQHF. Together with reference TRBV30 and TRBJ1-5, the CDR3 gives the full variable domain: SQTIHQWPATLVQPVGSPLSLECTVEGTSNPNLYWYRQAAGRGLQLLFYSVGIGQISSEVPQNLSASRPQDRQFILSSKKLLLSDSGFYLCAWSVPTTGQWQPQHFGDGTRLSIL.